These 6 T cell receptor beta chains share one sample of origin, sequenced in a study of CD8 T cells in ankylosing spondylitis. Study-wide results and limits: Blood from ankylosing spondylitis patients appeared to carry a characteristic roughly 8-variant TCR beta motif.

These TCRs are of unknown antigen specificity. TCRdb processed the 5' RACE reads anew with MiXCR; each CDR3 protein has one entry. This table has roughly 440,000 distinct CDR3 sequences, 17% appearing once. The source material was blood, either unsorted or a sorted T cell fraction (not recorded which). The receptor set was obtained from a male donor with ankylosing spondylitis.

This clonotype was detected a few times. The rearrangement joins TRBV7-9 to TRBJ1-1; the D gene is possibly TRBD1 (5 bases). V gave up 2 bases and J gave up 3 bases, with 10 bases separating them. Germline-derived CDR1 and CDR2 are SEHNR and FQNEAQ (reference sequence). This CDR3 has 14 amino acids. CDR3 DNA: TGTGCCAGCAGCTTATCAGGGAGGGACACTGAAGCTTTCTTT. Translation: CASSLSGRDTEAFF.

The V gene is TRBV18, the J gene TRBJ2-3; 7 nucleotides align to TRBD2. The CDR3 consists of 16 residues. Per the germline V gene, CDR1 is KGHSH and CDR2 is LQKENI. With V trimmed by 0 bases and J by 7 bases, 10 bases remained unmatched. The CDR3 protein is CASSPPTLAAGNTQYF. Here the CDR3 DNA reads TGTGCCAGCTCACCACCGACCCTAGCGGCGGGAAATACGCAGTATTTT.

The V and J genes are TRBV20-1 and TRBJ2-4; a weak D match, TRBD2 (5 bases). The CDR3 consists of 14 residues. V lost 6 bases, J lost 1 base, and 13 bases lay in between. Per the germline V gene, CDR1 is DFQATT and CDR2 is SNEGSKA (reference sequence). CDR3 amino acids: CSARTGGAKNIQYF. The CDR3 region has the DNA TGCAGTGCGCGGACCGGAGGTGCCAAAAACATTCAGTACTTC.

The chain has TRBV20-1 and TRBJ2-3; TRBD2 aligns across 9 bases. CDR1 and CDR2 (germline): DFQATT, SNEGSKA (reference sequence). This CDR3 comprises 16 residues. V shed 6 bases and J 1 base; nucleotides not matched to a gene: 11. CDR3 loop: CSAPVWASGGTDTQYF. CDR3 coding DNA: TGCAGTGCCCCTGTCTGGGCTAGCGGGGGCACAGATACGCAGTATTTT.

The table lists this clonotype with a few counts. The V call is TRBV5-4, the J call TRBJ1-2, with a weak D call TRBD1 (6 bases). The V end was cut by 1 base, the J end by 3 bases, with 16 bases between. The germline V gene encodes CDR1 SGHNT and CDR2 YYREEE (reference sequence). CDR3 size: 16 residues. The CDR3 DNA follows: TGTGCCAGCAGCTTGTCGCAGGGGACCCGGGACTATGGCTACACCTTC. Translation: CASSLSQGTRDYGYTF. Drawing the rest from reference TRBV5-4 and TRBJ1-2, the complete variable domain is ETGVTQSPTHLIKTRGQQVTLRCSSQSGHNTVSWYQQALGQGPQFIFQYYREEENGRGNFPPRFSGLQFPNYSSELNVNALELDDSALYLCASSLSQGTRDYGYTFGSGTRLTVV.

The V gene is TRBV6-5, the J gene TRBJ2-1; 9 nucleotides align to TRBD1. The CDR3 has 16 residues. Losses at the gene ends were 4 bases for V and 8 bases for J; bases not matched to a gene: 12. The V gene's germline CDR1 is MNHEY and CDR2 SVGAGI. In nucleotides, the CDR3 is TGTGCCAGCAGTTCACCTAACCGGGACAGGGTCCATGAGCAGTTCTTC. It specifies CASSSPNRDRVHEQFF.